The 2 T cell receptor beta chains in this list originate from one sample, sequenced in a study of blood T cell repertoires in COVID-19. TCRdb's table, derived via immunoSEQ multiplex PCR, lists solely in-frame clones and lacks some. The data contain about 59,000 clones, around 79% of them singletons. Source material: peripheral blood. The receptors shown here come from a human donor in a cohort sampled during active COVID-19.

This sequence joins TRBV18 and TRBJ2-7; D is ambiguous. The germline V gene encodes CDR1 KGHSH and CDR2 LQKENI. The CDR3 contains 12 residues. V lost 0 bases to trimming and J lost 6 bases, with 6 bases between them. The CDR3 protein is CASSPPTGEQYF. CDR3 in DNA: TGTGCCAGCTCACCACCGACGGGCGAGCAGTACTTC.

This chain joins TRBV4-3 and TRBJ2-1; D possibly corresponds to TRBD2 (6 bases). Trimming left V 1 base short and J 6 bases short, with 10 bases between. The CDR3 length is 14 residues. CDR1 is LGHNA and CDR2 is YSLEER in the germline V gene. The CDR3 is CASSQAGSLNEQFF. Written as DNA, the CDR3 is TGCGCCAGCAGCCAAGCCGGGAGTCTCAATGAGCAGTTCTTC.